Following are 27 T cell receptor beta chains from one sample sequenced in a study of T cell changes during pregnancy in multiple sclerosis. Some clones are missing from TCRdb's copy, which holds only in-frame ones; the method was immunoSEQ multiplex PCR. The repertoire holds 20,000 to 25,000 clones, with 91% as singletons. The sample here was CD4+ T cells from peripheral blood mononuclear cells, taken in the third trimester of pregnancy. These receptors were taken from a female donor in good health, enrolled as a control in a pregnancy study.

This chain links TRBV27 with TRBJ2-5; 8 bases agree with TRBD2. Trimming at V came to 4 bases and at J to 1 base, leaving 5 bases not matched to a gene. The CDR3 has 15 residues. Germline lookup yields CDR1 MNHEY and CDR2 SMNVEV (reference sequence). CDR3 bases: TGTGCCAGCAGTTCTGCTAGCGGGTTCCAAGAGACCCAGTACTTC. Translated: CASSSASGFQETQYF.

This chain joins TRBV6-1 and TRBJ2-7, with TRBD1 as a possible D gene (6 bases). Germline V gene lookup returns CDR1 MNHNS and CDR2 SASEGT. This CDR3 has 16 residues. V was shortened by 3 bases and J by 0 bases, with 15 bases between the two germline ends. As DNA, the CDR3 is TGTGCCAGCAGTGACCCTAGGACAGCGAGCTCCTACGAGCAGTACTTC. Protein: CASSDPRTASSYEQYF.

The rearrangement uses TRBV5-6 and TRBJ2-1; 9 positions agree with TRBD2. The CDR3 loop spans 17 amino acids. Germline CDR1 reads SGHDT; CDR2 reads YYEEEE. The trim removed 3 bases at V and 8 bases at J, leaving 15 bases unmatched. CDR3 DNA: TGTGCCAGCAGCTCCCTTTTAGCGGGAGTCCCGGGGGATGAGCAGTTCTTC. Its protein product is CASSSLLAGVPGDEQFF.

The rearrangement links TRBV28 to TRBJ1-6; 8 bases fit TRBD1. The V and J ends lost 6 bases and 3 bases, in that order; junction bases with no gene match: 16. Germline V gene lookup returns CDR1 MDHEN and CDR2 SYDVKM. This CDR3 spans 19 amino acids. The CDR3 DNA is TGTGCCAGCAGCCGTTTAGGGACAGGAAAGATGCTCTATAATTCACCCCTCCACTTT. Amino acid sequence: CASSRLGTGKMLYNSPLHF.

The chain carries TRBV5-1 and TRBJ2-5; 10 nucleotides align to TRBD1. V dropped 0 bases and J dropped 5; count of bases not matched to a gene: 1. Germline V gene lookup returns CDR1 SGHRS and CDR2 YFSETQ. CDR3 size: 14 residues. Written as DNA, the CDR3 is TGCGCCAGCAGCTTGGGGGGACAGGGGGAGACCCAGTACTTC. Protein product: CASSLGGQGETQYF.

The rearrangement uses TRBV10-3 and TRBJ2-5; TRBD1 matches at 10 bases. The V and J ends lost 6 bases and 3 bases, in that order; junction bases with no gene match: 1. The CDR3 sequence is 13 residues long. Per the germline V gene, CDR1 is ENHRY and CDR2 is SYGVKD. The CDR3 nucleotides are TGTGCCATCAGAGGGACAGGGGAAGAGACCCAGTACTTC. This sequence encodes CAIRGTGEETQYF.

V is TRBV5-6 and J is TRBJ2-3; D is unclear. CDR1 is SGHDT, CDR2 YYEEEE, per germline. V lost 4 bases to trimming and J lost 4 bases, with 10 bases between them. CDR3 length equals 13 residues. The CDR3 nucleotides read TGTGCCAGCAGCGGCCGGAGCGCAGATACGCAGTATTTT. Its translation: CASSGRSADTQYF.

J is TRBJ2-7 and V is TRBV5-1, with a weak D call TRBD1 (6 bases). The CDR3 is made up of 14 amino acids. The V gene lost 0 bases and the J gene lost 2 bases, with 9 bases spanning the gap. The V gene's germline CDR1 is SGHRS and CDR2 YFSETQ. The CDR3 DNA follows: TGCGCCAGCAGCTTGGACAGGGCTGCCTACGAGCAGTACTTC. This gives the protein CASSLDRAAYEQYF.

This sequence joins TRBV30 and TRBJ1-2; possibly TRBD1 for D (5 bases). The CDR3 has 15 amino acids. V shed 3 bases and J shed 4 bases, with 18 bases lying between them. Germline-derived CDR1 and CDR2 are GTSNPN and SVGIG (reference sequence). The CDR3 spells CAWRKGQGGLYGYTF. The CDR3 nucleotides read TGTGCCTGGAGAAAGGGGCAGGGCGGCCTCTATGGCTACACCTTC.

This chain uses TRBV10-2 with TRBJ1-5, with D perhaps TRBD1 (6 bases). The germline V gene has CDR1 WSHSY and CDR2 SAAADI. This CDR3 has 15 residues. Trimming left V 6 bases short and J 3 bases short, with 15 bases between. The CDR3 loop is CASRLTGTFNQPQHF. CDR3 bases: TGCGCCAGCAGGCTCACAGGGACCTTCAATCAGCCCCAGCATTTT.

The rearrangement uses TRBV7-3 and TRBJ2-1; TRBD2 matches 12 bases. This CDR3 has 16 residues. CDR1 SGHTA and CDR2 FQGTGA come from the germline V gene. J lost 8 bases, V lost 1 base, and 6 bases had no gene match. DNA of the CDR3: TGTGCCAGCAGCTTAAGACTAGCGGGAGCTAACGATGAGCAGTTCTTC. It codes for CASSLRLAGANDEQFF.

The chain links TRBV20-1 to TRBJ2-3; D not resolved. CDR3 size: 11 residues. Germline lookup yields CDR1 DFQATT and CDR2 SNEGSKA (reference sequence). V shed 4 bases and J shed 6 bases, with 8 bases lying between them. CDR3 protein: CSATGTDTQYF. CDR3 in DNA: TGCAGTGCTACGGGTACGGATACGCAGTATTTT.

This chain connects TRBV6-6 to TRBJ2-1; D perhaps matches TRBD1 (5 bases). Germline loops: CDR1 MNHNY, CDR2 SVGAGI (reference sequence). Trimming shortened V by 6 bases and J by 3 bases, and 15 bases separated the two germline ends. The CDR3 has 15 amino acids. DNA of the CDR3: TGTGCCAGCAGAATGGACAAGTCCTTCTACAATGAGCAGTTCTTC. It codes for CASRMDKSFYNEQFF.

The chain joins TRBV28 to TRBJ1-2; D not resolved. V was clipped by 3 bases and J by 8 bases, with 13 bases between them. CDR1 is MDHEN, CDR2 SYDVKM, per germline. The CDR3 contains 13 residues. For the CDR3, the DNA is TGTGCCAGCAGTTTCCGAGGGAATGGAGGCTACACCTTC. It encodes CASSFRGNGGYTF.

The chain combines TRBV2 with TRBJ2-1; D may be TRBD2 (5 bases). V dropped 9 bases and J dropped 5 bases, with 20 bases sitting between them. Germline V gene data show CDR1 as SNHLY and CDR2 as FYNNEI. This CDR3 contains 15 residues. The CDR3 DNA sequence: TGTGCCAGGAGGATGGAGGCTACCGTGGACAATGAGCAGTTCTTC. It specifies CARRMEATVDNEQFF.

The chain combines TRBV5-1 with TRBJ2-7, with 7 bases fitting TRBD1. This CDR3 is built from 14 residues. With 1 base clipped from V and 7 bases from J, the junction kept 8 bases outside the gene matches. Germline V lookup: CDR1 SGHRS, CDR2 YFSETQ. The CDR3 is CASSLRQGAKEQYF. The CDR3 DNA is TGCGCCAGCAGCTTGAGACAGGGAGCGAAGGAGCAGTACTTC.

V gene TRBV6-5 combines with J gene TRBJ1-6; 7 bases line up with TRBD1. Per germline, CDR1 MNHEY and CDR2 SVGAGI. With 1 base clipped from V and 8 bases from J, the junction kept 2 bases outside the gene matches. CDR3 size: 14 residues. This chain's CDR3 is CASSYYDRDSPLHF. For the CDR3, the DNA is TGTGCCAGCAGTTACTACGACAGGGATTCACCCCTCCACTTT.

This clone showed up just a few times. This sequence joins TRBV5-1 and TRBJ1-1; possibly TRBD1 for D (6 bases). The CDR3 spans 15 residues. Trimming removed 4 bases at V and 1 base at J, with 14 bases between. Germline V CDR1 and CDR2: SGHRS, YFSETQ. The CDR3: CASSPRGRTNTEAFF. The CDR3 coding sequence is TGCGCCAGCAGCCCCAGGGGAAGGACGAACACTGAAGCTTTCTTT.

The chain employs TRBV27 and TRBJ1-1; D not resolved. Trimming cost V 4 bases and J 3 bases, with 18 bases left between them. The CDR3 is 16 residues long. Germline CDR1 is MNHEY and CDR2 is SMNVEV (reference sequence). The CDR3 region is CASSSFAAWRDTEAFF. CDR3 sequence (DNA): TGTGCCAGCAGTTCCTTCGCTGCGTGGAGGGACACTGAAGCTTTCTTT.

V is TRBV28 and J is TRBJ1-1, with TRBD1 matching over 8 bases. Germline values: CDR1 MDHEN, CDR2 SYDVKM. This CDR3 is built from 14 residues. The CDR3 coding sequence is TGTGCAAGCGATACAGGGGGAGAGAACACTGAAGCTTTCTTT. Translation: CASDTGGENTEAFF.

The chain joins TRBV29-1 to TRBJ2-3; 9 nucleotides line up with TRBD1. Germline trimming cut 6 bases from V and 3 bases from J; bases unmatched to any gene: 13. The V gene's germline CDR1 is SQVTM and CDR2 ANQGSEA. CDR3 size: 16 residues. CDR3 nucleotides: TGCAGCGTCCCAATCTATACAGGGGGCGAAACAGATACGCAGTATTTT. This codes for CSVPIYTGGETDTQYF.

The chain recombines TRBV11-2 with TRBJ2-3; TRBD2 might be the D (5 bases). Trimming took off 3 bases at V and 1 base at J, with 11 bases between the two ends. The germline V gene has CDR1 SGHAT and CDR2 FQNNGV. The CDR3 loop spans 15 amino acids. This chain's CDR3 is CASSFGVRGTDTQYF. In DNA form, the CDR3 reads TGTGCCAGCAGCTTCGGGGTTCGCGGCACAGATACGCAGTATTTT. The whole variable domain, remainder taken from reference TRBV11-2 and TRBJ2-3, is EAGVAQSPRYKIIEKRQSVAFWCNPISGHATLYWYQQILGQGPKLLIQFQNNGVVDDSQLPKDRFSAERLKGVDSTLKIQPAKLEDSAVYLCASSFGVRGTDTQYFGPGTRLTVL.

CDR3 loop: CASSVTGRRTDTQYF. The CDR3, as DNA: TGTGCCAGCAGCGTAACCGGGAGACGCACAGATACGCAGTATTTT. The J gene is TRBJ2-3, the V gene TRBV5-6; D perhaps matches TRBD2 (6 bases). V lost 4 bases, J lost 1 base, and 13 bases lay in between. This CDR3 is 15 amino acids long. CDR1 SGHDT and CDR2 YYEEEE come from the germline V gene.

This rearrangement joins TRBV5-1 to TRBJ2-7; D may be TRBD1 (5 bases). Germline CDR1 and CDR2: SGHRS and YFSETQ. The CDR3 is made up of 14 amino acids. V lost 2 bases and J lost 6, with 15 bases in between. The CDR3 DNA reads TGCGCCAGCAGCTTCGGGCAGGGTGAAGGCGAGCAGTACTTC. This codes for CASSFGQGEGEQYF.

The chain links TRBV10-1 to TRBJ1-4, with TRBD1 as a possible D gene (5 bases). The length of the CDR3 is 20 residues. Trimming removed 9 bases from V and 0 bases from J, with 29 bases in between. From germline, CDR1 is WNHNN and CDR2 SYGVQD (reference sequence). The CDR3, as DNA: TGCGCCAGTTCCCCTCTGGGGCGCGGAGGGTACTACGCAACTAATGAAAAACTGTTTTTT. Its translation: CASSPLGRGGYYATNEKLFF.

The chain has TRBV4-2 and TRBJ1-5; a possible D gene is TRBD1 (5 bases). Germline CDR1 reads LGHNA; CDR2 reads YNFKEQ. The length of the CDR3 is 15 residues. The V end was cut by 0 bases, the J end by 6 bases, with 12 bases between. The CDR3 protein is CASSQDHQGSQPQHF. CDR3 DNA: TGTGCCAGCAGCCAAGATCATCAGGGAAGTCAGCCCCAGCATTTT.

This clone was recorded only once. The gene calls are TRBV2 and TRBJ1-1; no firm D call. This CDR3 has 13 residues. V lost 3 bases and J 3 bases, leaving 8 bases between the germline ends. Looked up from germline, CDR1 is SNHLY and CDR2 is FYNNEI. In DNA, the CDR3 is TGTGCCAGCAGTGAGGAGGGTGACACTGAAGCTTTCTTT. Translating gives CASSEEGDTEAFF.